A selection of T cell receptor beta chains follows, all from one sample in a study of cytomegalovirus exposure and HLA in healthy donors. Libraries were prepared by immunoSEQ multiplex PCR; TCRdb keeps only in-frame clonotypes and omits some of them. Of tens of thousands of clones listed, approximately 70% are singletons. Specimen: PBMCs. All receptors come from a young man in good health and CMV-seronegative. Both conserved end residues are part of each CDR3. A D gene is named only where the DNA matches it firmly.

D,length,J,V,CDR3
TRBD1,14,TRBJ2-1,TRBV5-6,CASSLVAQGDEQFF
TRBD2,15,TRBJ2-2,TRBV11-2,CASRRAGVNAGELFF
-,14,TRBJ2-7,TRBV27,CASSLYGRDYEQYF
TRBD2,15,TRBJ2-1,TRBV28,CASRIRRLAANEQFF
TRBD1,14,TRBJ1-1,TRBV2,CASRGQGGGTEAFF
-,17,TRBJ2-1,TRBV10-3,CAISGPTRDNSYNEQFF
-,18,TRBJ2-6,TRBV23-1,CASSQLQGAHSGANVLTF
TRBD2,13,TRBJ2-3,TRBV14,CASRETSADTQYF
TRBD1,17,TRBJ1-1,TRBV5-1,CASSSPRDRGMNTEAFF
-,15,TRBJ2-1,TRBV5-4,CASSLSGGPDNEQFF
-,14,TRBJ2-5,TRBV5-1,CASSLGPEGLTQYF
-,13,TRBJ2-5,TRBV11-2,CASSLVRVETQYF
TRBD1,13,TRBJ2-7,TRBV5-6,CASSRTGASEQYF
TRBD1,14,TRBJ2-2,TRBV2,CASSQTGSTGELFF
TRBD1,16,TRBJ1-5,TRBV15,CATSRDLGTANQPQHF
-,15,TRBJ1-1,TRBV6-1,CASGNLQVSNTEAFF
-,15,TRBJ2-1,TRBV6-1,CASSETLNRGNEQFF
-,13,TRBJ1-4,TRBV5-1,CAGSRGKNEKLFF
TRBD2,15,TRBJ2-7,TRBV6-6,CASSATSGSKYEQYF
TRBD2,15,TRBJ2-1,TRBV9,CASSSWREMDNEQFF
TRBD2,16,TRBJ2-5,TRBV10-1,CASSMSLAGNQETQYF
TRBD1,17,TRBJ2-7,TRBV6-1,CASSEYLRGQVSYEQYF
TRBD2,15,TRBJ2-7,TRBV2,CASRGGTSGINEQYF
-,12,TRBJ2-3,TRBV25-1,CASSSGTDTQYF
-,12,TRBJ2-7,TRBV10-3,CAISESTREQYF
TRBD1,14,TRBJ1-1,TRBV30,CAWHPGGGFSEAFF
TRBD1,13,TRBJ2-7,TRBV25-1,CASIGTGRGEQYF
-,16,TRBJ1-2,TRBV21-1,CASTASGTGVNYGYTF
-,14,TRBJ2-7,TRBV19,CASSIARSNNEQYF
TRBD1,13,TRBJ1-2,TRBV5-4,CASSPEGAGGYTF
-,14,TRBJ1-1,TRBV5-6,CASSFGTEGTEAFF
-,16,TRBJ2-7,TRBV6-5,CASSYSIPSATYEQYF
-,14,TRBJ1-1,TRBV7-9,CASSPIRGNTEAFF
-,15,TRBJ2-7,TRBV29-1,CSVDTGQPYSYEQYF
TRBD2,15,TRBJ2-7,TRBV5-1,CASSLDSGSGYEQYF
TRBD1,15,TRBJ1-2,TRBV10-3,CAISESPTGPYGYTF
-,12,TRBJ2-1,TRBV6-5,CASRGVGHEQFF
TRBD2,18,TRBJ2-5,TRBV9,CASSVGTRLAGGRETQYF
-,14,TRBJ2-3,TRBV30,CAWSALARTDTQYF
TRBD1,14,TRBJ1-1,TRBV10-3,CAISDAGGNTEAFF
-,16,TRBJ2-5,TRBV25-1,CASSRGGDGRGETQYF
TRBD2,15,TRBJ2-2,TRBV2,CASIGRAPNTGELFF
TRBD1,13,TRBJ2-3,TRBV10-3,CAIRQGITDTQYF
TRBD2,17,TRBJ2-5,TRBV18,CASSPPGRAGLGETQYF
TRBD2,16,TRBJ2-7,TRBV5-1,CASSPGTSGSAREQYF
TRBD1,13,TRBJ2-5,TRBV19,CASSNQGAETQYF